This section outlines one T cell receptor (beta chain) sequence together with its context. This clone is judged medium-sized (0.01 to 0.1%). The antigen this receptor binds is unknown. No quality values exist for individual bases; no much larger clone is one base distant. In the paper's terms, the time point label means: week 11, during vaccination. Every vaccine dose consisted of 300 ug of a 20-mer mutant IDH1 peptide in Montanide, administered subcutaneously together with topical imiquimod. The donors had newly diagnosed IDH1-mutant astrocytomas of WHO grade 3 or 4 that showed loss of nuclear ATRX. The samples were drawn from NOA16, a multicentre, single-arm, open-label phase I trial in Germany that tested a mutant IDH1 peptide vaccine in humans for the first time. Genomic DNA for TCRB sequencing was extracted from EDTA blood using the DNeasy Blood and Tissue Kit. Library construction relied on the immunoSEQ multiplex PCR assay. Rearranged TCR beta chain sequences were amplified using the hsTCRB Kit according to the manufacturer's protocol. An Illumina MiSeq was used to sequence the TCRB libraries. As for how the authors treated the data: The kit vendor's proprietary platform handled demultiplexing, trimming and gene mapping. TCRdb stores this immuneACCESS table with in-frame sequences only. Part of the clones is absent; in the studies checked, under half of the shortfall reflects unresolved V genes, and no reason is known for the rest. V and J calls and clone size follow that table, whereas D and trimming were derived from the DNA. A total of about 36,000 clones appear in this sample, around 80% of them only once. Less than 15% of the sample is in the top ten clones.

These data are taken from a study of a mutant IDH1 vaccine in newly diagnosed glioma (dated by TCRdb to the early 2020s). About the study as a whole: Across visits V03 through V10, patients got a total of eight vaccinations, given in weeks 1, 3, 5, 7, 11, 15, 19 and 23. In the chemotherapy-containing groups, vaccination started alongside temozolomide cycles, whereas in patients who had radiotherapy alone it started 4-6 weeks after radiotherapy. Of the roughly 31 treated patients, approximately 62% were male and approximately 38% were female, and the mean age was approximately 41 years. Before enrollment, most patients had been given radiochemotherapy with temozolomide as standard therapy, while the rest had received either radiotherapy alone or temozolomide alone. Peripheral blood was drawn at six visits: V03 (baseline), V05, V07, V10, V12 and V13. Longitudinal TCRB deep sequencing was performed for about two dozen treated patients wherever samples were available for exploratory analyses. Study-level results and caveats: PBMC samples for TCRB deep sequencing were selected based on availability. Changes in the top peripheral T cell clonotypes picked up by TCRB sequencing did not appear to be linked to pseudoprogression. Across multiple MHC alleles, vaccine-induced immune responses were seen in about 93% of patients. According to the authors, sample limitations meant that analyses of patient blood samples could not be reproduced.

The CDR3 holds 14 amino acids from the cysteine to the phenylalanine. The CDR3 DNA has 42 bases and is translated from base 1. The trim is 5 bases for V and 4 bases for J, with a gap of 11 bases between the germline ends. For CDR1 and CDR2, the germline V gene lists MNHNS and SASEGT. The sample here was peripheral blood mononuclear cells (PBMCs), taken from a glioma patient whose treatment included an IDH1 peptide vaccine. This TCR was sampled from a woman aged 30 to 39 with glioma. Some clones in this sample may be carry-over from other donors' samples. The chain is encoded by TRBV6-1 joined to TRBJ2-2, with the D gene not clear enough to name. In nucleotide form, the sequence is TGTGCCAGCAGTCCCGAAAGGAGCACCGGGGAGCTGTTTTTT. This gives the protein CASSPERSTGELFF.